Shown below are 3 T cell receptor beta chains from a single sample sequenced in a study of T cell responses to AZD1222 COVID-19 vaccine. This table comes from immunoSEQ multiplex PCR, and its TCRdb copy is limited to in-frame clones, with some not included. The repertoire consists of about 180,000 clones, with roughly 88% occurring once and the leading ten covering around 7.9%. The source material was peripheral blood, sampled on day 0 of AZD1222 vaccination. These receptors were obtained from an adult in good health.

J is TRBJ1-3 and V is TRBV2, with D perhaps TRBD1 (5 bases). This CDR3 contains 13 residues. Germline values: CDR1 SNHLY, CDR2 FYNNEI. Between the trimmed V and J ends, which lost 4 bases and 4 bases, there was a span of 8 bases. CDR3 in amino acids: CASSARGGNTIYF. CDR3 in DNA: TGTGCCAGCAGTGCAAGGGGCGGAAACACCATATATTTT. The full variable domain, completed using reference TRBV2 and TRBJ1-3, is EPEVTQTPSHQVTQMGQEVILRCVPISNHLYFYWYRQILGQKVEFLVSFYNNEISEKSEIFDDQFSVERPDGSNFTLKIRSTKLEDSAMYFCASSARGGNTIYFGEGSWLTVV.

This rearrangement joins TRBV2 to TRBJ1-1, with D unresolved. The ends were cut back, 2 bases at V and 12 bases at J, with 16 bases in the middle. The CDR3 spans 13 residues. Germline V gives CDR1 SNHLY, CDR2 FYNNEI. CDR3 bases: TGTGCCAGCAGTGAACGCGCCCACTTCGGGTCTTTCTTT. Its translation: CASSERAHFGSFF.

DNA for the CDR3: TGTGCCAGCAGCTTCAACAGGGGCGACACTGAAGCTTTCTTT. Translating gives CASSFNRGDTEAFF. The rearrangement links TRBV7-9 to TRBJ1-1; 7 bases map to TRBD1. CDR1 is SEHNR, CDR2 FQNEAQ, per germline (reference sequence). The CDR3 is made up of 14 amino acids. Trimming took 3 bases from V and 3 from J; bases not matched to a gene: 4.